This T cell receptor beta chain is drawn from a study of cytomegalovirus exposure and HLA in healthy donors. Study-level points and caveats: Being productive about 87% or about 30% of the time was typical of most TCR beta V segments in an earlier analysis. Testing in vitro showed a few CMV-associated chains specific for CMV antigens.

Looked up from germline, CDR1 is MNHEY and CDR2 is SMNVEV (reference sequence). The CDR3 covers 17 residues. Trimming took off 5 bases at V and 1 base at J, with 18 bases between the two ends. Each donor was nominally healthy when sampled (though unrecorded immune exposures were likely). This clone was detected only once. Its matching antigen is unknown. PCR used 60 Vbeta primers and 13 Jbeta primers. TCRdb's copy holds only in-frame clones and misses some; the assay was immunoSEQ multiplex PCR. In the table there are 120,000 to 150,000 clones, 77% of which are singletons. Sequencing used PBMCs. This TCR came from a female donor in good health and CMV-seronegative. The chain is built from TRBV27 and TRBJ2-4; TRBD2 is a possible D gene (6 bases). The CDR3 here is CASSPQTRSAAKNIQYF. CDR3 sequence (DNA): TGTGCCAGCAGTCCACAGACTAGGTCTGCCGCCAAAAACATTCAGTACTTC.